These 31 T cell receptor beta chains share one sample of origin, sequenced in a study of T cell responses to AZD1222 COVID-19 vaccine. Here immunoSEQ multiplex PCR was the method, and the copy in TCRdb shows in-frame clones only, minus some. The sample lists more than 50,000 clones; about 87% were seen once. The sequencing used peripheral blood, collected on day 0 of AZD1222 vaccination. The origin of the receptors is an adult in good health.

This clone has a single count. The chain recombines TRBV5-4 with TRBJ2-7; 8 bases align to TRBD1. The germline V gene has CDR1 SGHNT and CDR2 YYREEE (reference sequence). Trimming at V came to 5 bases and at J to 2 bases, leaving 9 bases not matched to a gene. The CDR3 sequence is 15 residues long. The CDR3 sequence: CASRDGTGATYEQYF. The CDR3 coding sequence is TGTGCCAGCAGGGACGGGACAGGAGCAACCTACGAGCAGTACTTC.

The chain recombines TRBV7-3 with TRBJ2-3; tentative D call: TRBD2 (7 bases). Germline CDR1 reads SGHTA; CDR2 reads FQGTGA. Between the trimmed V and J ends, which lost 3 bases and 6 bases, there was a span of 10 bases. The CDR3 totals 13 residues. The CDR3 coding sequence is TGTGCCAGCAGCTTTGGGGGGGCGGATACGCAGTATTTT. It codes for CASSFGGADTQYF.

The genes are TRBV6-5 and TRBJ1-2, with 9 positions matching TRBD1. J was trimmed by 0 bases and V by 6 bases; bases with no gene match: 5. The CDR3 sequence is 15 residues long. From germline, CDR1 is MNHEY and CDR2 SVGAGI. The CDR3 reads CASRLDRGANYGYTF. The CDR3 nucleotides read TGTGCCAGCAGATTGGACAGGGGCGCTAACTATGGCTACACCTTC.

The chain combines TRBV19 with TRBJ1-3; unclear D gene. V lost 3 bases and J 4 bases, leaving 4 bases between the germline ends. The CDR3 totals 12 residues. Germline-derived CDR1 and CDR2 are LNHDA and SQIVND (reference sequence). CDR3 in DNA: TGTGCCAGTAGTATCCAAGGAAACACCATATATTTT. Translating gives CASSIQGNTIYF.

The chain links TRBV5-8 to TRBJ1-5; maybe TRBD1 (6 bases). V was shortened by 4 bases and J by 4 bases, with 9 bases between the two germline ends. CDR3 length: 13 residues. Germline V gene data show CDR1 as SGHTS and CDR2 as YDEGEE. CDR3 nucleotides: TGTGCCAGCAGCCGAGGGGGGAATCAGCCCCAGCATTTT. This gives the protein CASSRGGNQPQHF.

CDR3 sequence (DNA): TGTGCCAGCAGCTTGGCAGTCCAAGAGACCCAGTACTTC. Its translation: CASSLAVQETQYF. The gene calls are TRBV5-5 and TRBJ2-5; no definite D call. Germline V gene lookup returns CDR1 SGHKS and CDR2 YYEKEE (reference sequence). V lost 0 bases and J lost 1, with 4 bases in between. The length of the CDR3 is 13 residues.

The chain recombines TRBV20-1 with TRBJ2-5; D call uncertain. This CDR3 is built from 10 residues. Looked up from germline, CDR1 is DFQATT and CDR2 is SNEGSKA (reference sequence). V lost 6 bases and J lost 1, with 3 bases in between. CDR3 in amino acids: CSALQETQYF. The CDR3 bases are TGCAGTGCCCTCCAAGAGACCCAGTACTTC.

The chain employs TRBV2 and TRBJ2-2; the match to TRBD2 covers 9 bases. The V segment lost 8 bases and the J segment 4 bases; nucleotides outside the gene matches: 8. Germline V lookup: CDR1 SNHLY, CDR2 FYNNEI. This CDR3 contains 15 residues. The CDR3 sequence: CASRLAGALTGELFF. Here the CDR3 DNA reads TGTGCCAGCCGTTTAGCGGGGGCTCTCACCGGGGAGCTGTTTTTT.

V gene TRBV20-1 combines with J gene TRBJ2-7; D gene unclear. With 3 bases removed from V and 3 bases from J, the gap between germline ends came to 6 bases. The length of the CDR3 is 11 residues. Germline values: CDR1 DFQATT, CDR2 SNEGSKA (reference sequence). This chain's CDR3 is CSARDLYEQYF. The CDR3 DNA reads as TGCAGTGCTAGGGACCTCTACGAGCAGTACTTC.

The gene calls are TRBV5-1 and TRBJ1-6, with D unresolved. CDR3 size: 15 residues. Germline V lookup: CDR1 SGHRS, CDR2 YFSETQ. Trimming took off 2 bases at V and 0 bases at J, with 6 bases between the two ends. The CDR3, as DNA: TGCGCCAGCAGCTTATCAAGCTCCTATAATTCACCCCTCCACTTT. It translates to CASSLSSSYNSPLHF.

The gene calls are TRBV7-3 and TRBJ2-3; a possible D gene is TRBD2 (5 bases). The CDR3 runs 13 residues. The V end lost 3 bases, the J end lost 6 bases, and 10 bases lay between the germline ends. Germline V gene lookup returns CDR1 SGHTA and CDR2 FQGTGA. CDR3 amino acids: CASSLGSLDTQYF. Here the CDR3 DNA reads TGTGCCAGCAGCTTGGGGAGCTTGGATACGCAGTATTTT. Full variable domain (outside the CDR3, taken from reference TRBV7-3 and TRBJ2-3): GAGVSQTPSNKVTEKGKYVELRCDPISGHTALYWYRQSLGQGPEFLIYFQGTGAADDSGLPNDRFFAVRPEGSVSTLKIQRTERGDSAVYLCASSLGSLDTQYFGPGTRLTVL.

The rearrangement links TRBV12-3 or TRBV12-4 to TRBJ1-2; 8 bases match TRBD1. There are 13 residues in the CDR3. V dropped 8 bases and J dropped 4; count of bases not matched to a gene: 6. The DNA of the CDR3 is TGTGCCAGCCGCCCACAGGGGGGCTATGGCTACACCTTC. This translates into CASRPQGGYGYTF.

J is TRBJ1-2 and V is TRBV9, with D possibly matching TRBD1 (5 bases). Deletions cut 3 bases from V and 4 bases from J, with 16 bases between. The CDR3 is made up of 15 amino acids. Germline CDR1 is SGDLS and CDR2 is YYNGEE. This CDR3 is CASSAPPGLIYGYTF. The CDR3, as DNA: TGTGCCAGCAGCGCCCCACCGGGACTAATCTATGGCTACACCTTC.

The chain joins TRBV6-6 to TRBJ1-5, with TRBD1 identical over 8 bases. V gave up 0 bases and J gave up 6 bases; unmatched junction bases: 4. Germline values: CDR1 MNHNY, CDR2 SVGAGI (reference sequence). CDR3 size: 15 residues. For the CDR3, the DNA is TGTGCCAGCAGTTACTCGTCAGGGGGCAGTCAGCCCCAGCATTTT. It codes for CASSYSSGGSQPQHF.

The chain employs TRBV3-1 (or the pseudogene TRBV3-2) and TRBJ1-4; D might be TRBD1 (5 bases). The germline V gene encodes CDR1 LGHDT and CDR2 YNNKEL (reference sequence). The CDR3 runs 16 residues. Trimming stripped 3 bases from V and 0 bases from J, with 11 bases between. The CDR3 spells CASSHGTGPTNEKLFF. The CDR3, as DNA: TGTGCCAGCAGCCATGGCACAGGACCAACTAATGAAAAACTGTTTTTT.

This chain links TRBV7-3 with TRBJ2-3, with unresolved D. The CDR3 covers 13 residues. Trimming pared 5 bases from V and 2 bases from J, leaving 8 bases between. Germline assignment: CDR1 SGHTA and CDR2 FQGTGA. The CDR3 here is CASSRQDTDTQYF. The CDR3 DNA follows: TGTGCCAGCAGCCGACAAGACACAGATACGCAGTATTTT.

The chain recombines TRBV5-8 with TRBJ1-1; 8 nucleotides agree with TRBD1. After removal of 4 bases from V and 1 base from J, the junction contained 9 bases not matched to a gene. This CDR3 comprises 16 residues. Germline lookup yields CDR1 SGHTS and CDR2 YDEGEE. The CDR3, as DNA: TGTGCCAGCAGCCCCGGACAGGGTGGGGGGAACACTGAAGCTTTCTTT. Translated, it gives CASSPGQGGGNTEAFF.

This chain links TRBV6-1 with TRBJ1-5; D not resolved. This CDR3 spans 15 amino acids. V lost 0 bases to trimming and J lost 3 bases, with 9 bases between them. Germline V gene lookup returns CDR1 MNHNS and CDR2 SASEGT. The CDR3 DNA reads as TGTGCCAGCAGTGAAGCGAGGCGGATCAATCAGCCCCAGCATTTT. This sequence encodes CASSEARRINQPQHF.

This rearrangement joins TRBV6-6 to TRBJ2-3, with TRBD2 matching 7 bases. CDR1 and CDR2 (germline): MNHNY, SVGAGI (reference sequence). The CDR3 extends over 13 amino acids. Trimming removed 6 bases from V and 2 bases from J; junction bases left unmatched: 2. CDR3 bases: TGTGCCAGCAGGGGGGGGGACACAGATACGCAGTATTTT. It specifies CASRGGDTDTQYF.

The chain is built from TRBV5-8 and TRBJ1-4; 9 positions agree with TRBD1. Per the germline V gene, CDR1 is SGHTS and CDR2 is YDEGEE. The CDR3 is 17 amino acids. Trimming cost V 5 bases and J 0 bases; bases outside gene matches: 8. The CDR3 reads CASRTRTGVSTNEKLFF. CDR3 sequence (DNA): TGTGCCAGCAGAACCCGGACAGGGGTTTCAACTAATGAAAAACTGTTTTTT. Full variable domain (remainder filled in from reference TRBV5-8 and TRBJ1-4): EAGVTQSPTHLIKTRGQQATLRCSPISGHTSVYWYQQALGLGLQFLLWYDEGEERNRGNFPPRFSGRQFPNYSSELNVNALELEDSALYLCASRTRTGVSTNEKLFFGSGTQLSVL.

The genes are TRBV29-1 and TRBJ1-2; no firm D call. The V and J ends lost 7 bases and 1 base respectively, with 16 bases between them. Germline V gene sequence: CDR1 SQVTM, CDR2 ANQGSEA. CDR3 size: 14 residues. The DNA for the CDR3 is TGCAGCGCTTCCCCCGGCCCGCATAACTATGGCTACACCTTC. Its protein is CSASPGPHNYGYTF.

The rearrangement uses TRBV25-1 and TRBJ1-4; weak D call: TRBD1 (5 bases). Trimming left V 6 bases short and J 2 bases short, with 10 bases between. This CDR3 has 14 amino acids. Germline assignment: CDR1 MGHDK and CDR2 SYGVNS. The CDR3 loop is CASRGGGTNEKLFF. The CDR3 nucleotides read TGTGCCAGCAGGGGTGGGGGTACTAATGAAAAACTGTTTTTT.

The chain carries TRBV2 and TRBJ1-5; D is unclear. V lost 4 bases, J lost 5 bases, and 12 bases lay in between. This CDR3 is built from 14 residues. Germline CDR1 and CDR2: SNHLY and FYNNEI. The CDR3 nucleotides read TGTGCCAGCAGTGGAGACGGAGGTGATCAGCCCCAGCATTTT. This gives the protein CASSGDGGDQPQHF.

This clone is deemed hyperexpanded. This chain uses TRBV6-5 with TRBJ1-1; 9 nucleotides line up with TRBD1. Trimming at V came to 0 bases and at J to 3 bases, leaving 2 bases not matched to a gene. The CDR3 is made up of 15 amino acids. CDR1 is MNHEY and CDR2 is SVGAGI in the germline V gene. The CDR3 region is CASSYSRTGDTEAFF. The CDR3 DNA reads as TGTGCCAGCAGTTACTCGCGGACAGGGGACACTGAAGCTTTCTTT.

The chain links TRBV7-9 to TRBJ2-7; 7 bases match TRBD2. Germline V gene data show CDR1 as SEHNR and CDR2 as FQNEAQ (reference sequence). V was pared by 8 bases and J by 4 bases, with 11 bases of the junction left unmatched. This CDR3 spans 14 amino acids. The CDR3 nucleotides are TGTGCCAGCCGGGAAGGAGGCGGGGGTTACGAGCAGTACTTC. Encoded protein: CASREGGGGYEQYF. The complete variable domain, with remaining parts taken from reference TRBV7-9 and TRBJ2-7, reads DTGVSQNPRHKITKRGQNVTFRCDPISEHNRLYWYRQTLGQGPEFLTYFQNEAQLEKSRLLSDRFSAERPKGSFSTLEIQRTEQGDSAMYLCASREGGGGYEQYFGPGTRLTVT.

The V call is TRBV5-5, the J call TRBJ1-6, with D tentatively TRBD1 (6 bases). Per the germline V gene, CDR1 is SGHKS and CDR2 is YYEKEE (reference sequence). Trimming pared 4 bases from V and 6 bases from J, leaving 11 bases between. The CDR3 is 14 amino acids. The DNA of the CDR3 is TGTGCCAGCAGCAACAGGGTGGCTAATTCACCCCTCCACTTT. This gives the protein CASSNRVANSPLHF.

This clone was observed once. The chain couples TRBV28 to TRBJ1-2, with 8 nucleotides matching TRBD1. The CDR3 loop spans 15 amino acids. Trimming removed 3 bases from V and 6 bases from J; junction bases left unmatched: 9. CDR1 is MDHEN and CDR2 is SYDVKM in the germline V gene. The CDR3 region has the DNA TGTGCCAGCAGTTTTTGGACAGGGATTTATGATGGCTACACCTTC. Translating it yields CASSFWTGIYDGYTF.

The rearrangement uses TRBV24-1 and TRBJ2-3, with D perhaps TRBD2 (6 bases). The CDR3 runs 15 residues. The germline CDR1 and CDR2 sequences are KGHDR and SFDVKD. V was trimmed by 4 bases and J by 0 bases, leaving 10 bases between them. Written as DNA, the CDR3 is TGTGCCACCAGTGAGTCCGGGACTAGCACAGATACGCAGTATTTT. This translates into CATSESGTSTDTQYF.

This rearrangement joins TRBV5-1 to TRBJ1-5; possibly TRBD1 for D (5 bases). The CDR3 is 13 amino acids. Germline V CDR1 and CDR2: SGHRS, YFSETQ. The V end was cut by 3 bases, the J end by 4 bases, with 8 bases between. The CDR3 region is CASSSEGNQPQHF. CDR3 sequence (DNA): TGCGCCAGCAGCTCAGAGGGGAATCAGCCCCAGCATTTT.

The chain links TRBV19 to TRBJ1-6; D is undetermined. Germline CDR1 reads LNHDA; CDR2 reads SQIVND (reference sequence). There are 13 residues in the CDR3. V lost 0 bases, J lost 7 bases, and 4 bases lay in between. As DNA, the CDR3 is TGTGCCAGTAGTATAGAGCCGAATTCACCCCTCCACTTT. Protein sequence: CASSIEPNSPLHF.

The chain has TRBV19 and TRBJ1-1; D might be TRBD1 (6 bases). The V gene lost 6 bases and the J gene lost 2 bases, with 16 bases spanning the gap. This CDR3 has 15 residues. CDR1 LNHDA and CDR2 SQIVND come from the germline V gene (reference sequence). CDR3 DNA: TGTGCCAGTAGGACCCGGGCAGGGGAAAACACTGAAGCTTTCTTT. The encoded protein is CASRTRAGENTEAFF.